This T cell receptor (beta chain) was captured by sequencing in a study of cytomegalovirus exposure and HLA in healthy donors. Overall study results and limits: Some public TCRs appeared in many individuals, while most sequences were rare. In a later analysis, TCR beta V- and J-gene trimming showed a link to a missense DCLRE1C variant.

The V end was cut by 7 bases, the J end by 8 bases, with 20 bases between. CDR1 MDHEN and CDR2 SYDVKM come from the germline V gene. CDR3 length: 14 amino acids. Concerning this clone itself: Its antigen is not known.

It was with 60 Vbeta and 13 Jbeta primers that the PCR ran. Using immunoSEQ multiplex PCR, the repertoire was profiled, and TCRdb retains in-frame clones only, with some absent. The repertoire holds around 120,000 clones, with roughly four fifths as singletons. The rearrangement joins TRBV28 to TRBJ1-1; D is unresolved. The source is a woman between 40 and 55 years old in good health and CMV-seronegative. Sequenced sample: PBMCs. CDR3 amino acids: CASTNRLHTAEAFF. CDR3 bases: TGTGCCAGCACCAACAGATTACACACAGCCGAAGCTTTCTTT.